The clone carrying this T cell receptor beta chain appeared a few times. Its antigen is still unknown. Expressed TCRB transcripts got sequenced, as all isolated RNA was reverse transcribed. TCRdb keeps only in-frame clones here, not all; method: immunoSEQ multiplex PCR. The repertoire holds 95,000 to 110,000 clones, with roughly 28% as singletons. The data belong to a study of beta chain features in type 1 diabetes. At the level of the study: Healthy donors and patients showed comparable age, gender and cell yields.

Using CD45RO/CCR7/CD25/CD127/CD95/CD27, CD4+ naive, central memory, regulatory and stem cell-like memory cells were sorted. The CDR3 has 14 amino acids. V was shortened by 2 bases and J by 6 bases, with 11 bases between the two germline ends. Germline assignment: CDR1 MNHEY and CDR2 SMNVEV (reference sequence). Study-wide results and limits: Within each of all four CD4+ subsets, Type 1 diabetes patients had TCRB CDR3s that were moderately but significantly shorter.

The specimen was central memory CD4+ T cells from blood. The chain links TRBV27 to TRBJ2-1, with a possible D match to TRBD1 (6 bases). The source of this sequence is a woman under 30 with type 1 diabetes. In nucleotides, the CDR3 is TGTGCCAGCAGTTTAAAGGGACAAACCAATGAGCAGTTCTTC. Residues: CASSLKGQTNEQFF.